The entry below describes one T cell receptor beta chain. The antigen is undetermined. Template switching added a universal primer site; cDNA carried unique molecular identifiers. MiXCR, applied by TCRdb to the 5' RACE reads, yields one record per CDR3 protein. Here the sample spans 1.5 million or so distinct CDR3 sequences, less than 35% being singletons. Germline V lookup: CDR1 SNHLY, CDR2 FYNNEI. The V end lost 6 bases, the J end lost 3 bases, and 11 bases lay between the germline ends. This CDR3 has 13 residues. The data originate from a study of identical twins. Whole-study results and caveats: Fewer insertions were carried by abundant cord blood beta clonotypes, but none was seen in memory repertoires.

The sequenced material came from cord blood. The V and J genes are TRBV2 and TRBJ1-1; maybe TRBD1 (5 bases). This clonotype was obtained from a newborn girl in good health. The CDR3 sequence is CASRNLGDTEAFF. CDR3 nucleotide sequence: TGTGCCAGCAGGAACTTGGGGGACACTGAAGCTTTCTTT.